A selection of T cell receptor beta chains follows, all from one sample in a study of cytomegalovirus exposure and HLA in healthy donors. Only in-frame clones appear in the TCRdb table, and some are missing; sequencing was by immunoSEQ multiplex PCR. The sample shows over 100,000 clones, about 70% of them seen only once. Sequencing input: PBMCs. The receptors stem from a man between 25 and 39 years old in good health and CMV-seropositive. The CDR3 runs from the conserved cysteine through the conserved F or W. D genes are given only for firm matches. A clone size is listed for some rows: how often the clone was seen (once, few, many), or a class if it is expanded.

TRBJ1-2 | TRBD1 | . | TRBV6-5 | TGTGCCAGCAGTTACACCCACGGACAGGGTGGGTCTGGCTACACCTTC | CASSYTHGQGGSGYTF
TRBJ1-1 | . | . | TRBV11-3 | TGTGCCAGCAGCCCCCTCACAGGGACGGGCACTGAAGCTTTCTTT | CASSPLTGTGTEAFF
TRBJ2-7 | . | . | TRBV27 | TGTGCCAGCAGTTTATTGGGGCCAACGAGCTCCTACGAGCAGTACTTC | CASSLLGPTSSYEQYF
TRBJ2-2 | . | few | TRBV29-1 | TGCAGCGTTGGTCAGGGTGCGGATACCGGGGAGCTGTTTTTT | CSVGQGADTGELFF
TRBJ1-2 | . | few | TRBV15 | TGTGCCACCAGCAGAGCGGGGGAACGTAGGGTCTCCTACACCTTC | CATSRAGERRVSYTF
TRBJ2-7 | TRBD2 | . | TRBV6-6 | TGTGCCAGCAGATGGACTAGCGGAGTTGTTTACGAGCAGTACTTC | CASRWTSGVVYEQYF
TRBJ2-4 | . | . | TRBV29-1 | TGCAGCGTCAGACTTAGGACCAAAAACATTCAGTACTTC | CSVRLRTKNIQYF
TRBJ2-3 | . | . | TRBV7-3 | TGTGCCAGCAGCTTAGGAGGGAGTCCTCGGACAGATACGCAGTATTTT | CASSLGGSPRTDTQYF
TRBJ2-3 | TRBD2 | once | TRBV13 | TGTGCCAGCAGCTTAAGGGGCGGGGGGGCTAGCACAGATACGCAGTATTTT | CASSLRGGGASTDTQYF
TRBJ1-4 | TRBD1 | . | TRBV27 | TGTGCCAGCAGGCTTACCGGGACAGGGGCCCTTGTTGGTGATGAAAAACTGTTTTTT | CASRLTGTGALVGDEKLFF
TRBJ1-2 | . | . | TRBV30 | TGTGCCTGGAGCCCCCGGAACGTCAGGCCAGCTAACTATGGCTACACCTTC | CAWSPRNVRPANYGYTF
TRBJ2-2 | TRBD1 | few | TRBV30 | TGTGCCTGGAGACAGGGGGTCACCGGGGAGCTGTTTTTT | CAWRQGVTGELFF
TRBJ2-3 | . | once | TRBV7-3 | TGTGCCAGCAGCTTCCCCGGGGAGAGAGATACGCAGTATTTT | CASSFPGERDTQYF
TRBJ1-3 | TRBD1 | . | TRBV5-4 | TGTGCCAGCAGCTTGGACAGGGGGGGAAACACCATATATTTT | CASSLDRGGNTIYF
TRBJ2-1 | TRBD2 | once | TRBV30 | TGTGCCTGGAGTGGGCTAGCGGGAAATGAGCAGTTCTTC | CAWSGLAGNEQFF
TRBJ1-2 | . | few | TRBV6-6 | TGTGCCAGCAGTTACTCCGGACAGCCCTATGGCTACACCTTC | CASSYSGQPYGYTF
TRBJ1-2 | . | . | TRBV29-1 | TGCAGCGTCCGGGGGGGGGACTATGGCTACACCTTC | CSVRGGDYGYTF
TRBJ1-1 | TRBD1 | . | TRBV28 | TGTGCCAGCAGTTTGCCTACAGGGGGGGTTCGATTAGAATCTGAAGCTTTCTTT | CASSLPTGGVRLESEAFF
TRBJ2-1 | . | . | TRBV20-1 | TGCAGTGCCCAAGCTTACCATGAGCAGTTCTTC | CSAQAYHEQFF
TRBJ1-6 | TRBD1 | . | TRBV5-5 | TGTGCCAGCAGCTCCGTCCCGGGACAGGGGAATTCACCCCTCCACTTT | CASSSVPGQGNSPLHF
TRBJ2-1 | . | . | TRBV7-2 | TGTGCCAGCAGCCTCTATAGGACTGGCCTCGGTGATGAGCAGTTCTTC | CASSLYRTGLGDEQFF
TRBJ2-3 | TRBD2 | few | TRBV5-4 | TGTGCCAGCAGCTTCCTAGCGGGGGGGACAGATACGCAGTATTTT | CASSFLAGGTDTQYF
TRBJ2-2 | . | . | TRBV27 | TGTGCCAGCAGTTTAACTGGGCCCGGGGAGCTGTTTTTT | CASSLTGPGELFF
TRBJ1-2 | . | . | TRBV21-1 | TGTGCCAGCACCAAACGTATCGGGGTCGACGGCTACACCTTC | CASTKRIGVDGYTF
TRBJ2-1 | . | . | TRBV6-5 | TGTGCCAGCAGTTACTCGGGGGGTCTGAGAAGGGAGCAGTTCTTC | CASSYSGGLRREQFF
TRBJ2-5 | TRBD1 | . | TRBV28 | TGTGCCAGCAGTTTAAGGGGACAGGGGGTGACCCAGTACTTC | CASSLRGQGVTQYF
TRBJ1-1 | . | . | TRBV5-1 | TGCGCCAGCAGCTTTACCCCTCCGGGATCCTCGAACACTGAAGCTTTCTTT | CASSFTPPGSSNTEAFF
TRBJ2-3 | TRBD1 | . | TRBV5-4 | TGTGCCAGCAGCACCCCTATAGGGGGCCAACAAGGAGGGCAGTATTTT | CASSTPIGGQQGGQYF
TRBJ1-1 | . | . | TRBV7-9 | TGTGCCAGCAGCTTAGATCCGGGGGCTGAAGCTTTCTTT | CASSLDPGAEAFF
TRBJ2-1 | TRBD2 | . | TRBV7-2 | TGTGCCAGCAGCTTAGGCCGGACTAGCGGGTTCTACAATGAGCAGTTCTTC | CASSLGRTSGFYNEQFF
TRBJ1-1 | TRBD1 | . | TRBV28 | TGTGCCAGCAGTCCCCAGACAGGGATTAGAATCACTGAAGCTTTCTTT | CASSPQTGIRITEAFF
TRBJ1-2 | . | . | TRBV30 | TGTGCCTGGAGTGTACTGGTCAAAGTCGGCTACACCTTC | CAWSVLVKVGYTF
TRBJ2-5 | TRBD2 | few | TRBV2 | TGTGCCAGCAGTTCAGGACTAGCGGGGGGCCCGAATGTCCAAGAGACCCAGTACTTC | CASSSGLAGGPNVQETQYF
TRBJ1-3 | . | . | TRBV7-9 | TGTGCCAGCAGCGAGCGTCGGTCGAGGGCACCTGGAAACACCATATATTTT | CASSERRSRAPGNTIYF
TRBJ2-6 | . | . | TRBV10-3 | TGTGCCATCAGTGATCGTCGATCCTCTGGGGCCAACGGCCTGACTTTC | CAISDRRSSGANGLTF
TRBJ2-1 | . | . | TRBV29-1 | TGCAGCGTTGAGGGTGGAGGCGAGACCGGGCGTGAGCAGTTCTTC | CSVEGGGETGREQFF
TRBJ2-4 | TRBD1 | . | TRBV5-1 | TGCGCCAGCAGCCTCGAGACAGGGACCAAAAACATTCAGTACTTC | CASSLETGTKNIQYF
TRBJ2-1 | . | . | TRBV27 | TGTGCCAGCAGTTTATACCTCGGACACGAGGAGCAGTTCTTC | CASSLYLGHEEQFF
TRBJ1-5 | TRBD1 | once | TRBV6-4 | TGTGCCAGCAGTGATAGGGGGCCAGGGCTTCGGAAAAGCAATCAGCCCCAGCATTTT | CASSDRGPGLRKSNQPQHF
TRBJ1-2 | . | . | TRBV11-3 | TGTGCCAGCAGCTATCGGGGGATCTACGGCTACACCTTC | CASSYRGIYGYTF
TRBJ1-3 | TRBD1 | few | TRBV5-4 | TGTGCCAGCAGCTTGGGGGGACAGAGCTCTGGAAACACCATATATTTT | CASSLGGQSSGNTIYF
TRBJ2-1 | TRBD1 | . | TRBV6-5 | TGTGCCAGCAGTTTCGTTCCCGGGACAGTCGGGAATGAGCAGTTCTTC | CASSFVPGTVGNEQFF
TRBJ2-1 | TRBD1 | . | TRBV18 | TGTGCCAGCTCCCAAGGGACAGGGGGCCCCAATGAGCAGTTCTTC | CASSQGTGGPNEQFF
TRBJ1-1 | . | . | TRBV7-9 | TGTGCCAGCAGCTTAGATTGGAACAGGATCGGAATGAACACTGAAGCTTTCTTT | CASSLDWNRIGMNTEAFF
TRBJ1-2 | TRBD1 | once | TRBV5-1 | TGCGCCAGCAGCTTGGGACTAAGCGAGGGGGCGCATGGCTACACCTTC | CASSLGLSEGAHGYTF
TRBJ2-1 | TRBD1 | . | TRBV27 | TGTGCCAGCAGTCCTCGGGGTCGACCGGGACAGAGGCTCAATGAGCAGTTCTTC | CASSPRGRPGQRLNEQFF
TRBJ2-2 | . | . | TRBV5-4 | TGTGCCAGCAGCTTGGATTTACGGCGGGGGACAACCGGGGAGCTGTTTTTT | CASSLDLRRGTTGELFF
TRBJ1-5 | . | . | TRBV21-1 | TGTGCCAGCAGTACAGGGACAGGGGGACAGCCCCAGCATTTT | CASSTGTGGQPQHF
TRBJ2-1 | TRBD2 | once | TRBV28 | TGTGCCAGCAGTTTACCGGGACTAGGAGGCCGGAGGAATGAGCAGTTCTTC | CASSLPGLGGRRNEQFF
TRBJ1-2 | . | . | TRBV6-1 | TGTGCCAGCACCTCCTCTTTTAACTATGGCTACACCTTC | CASTSSFNYGYTF
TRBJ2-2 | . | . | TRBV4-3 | TGCGCCAGCAGCCAAGGAGGCCTCTACGAGTGGGTTAACACCGGGGAGCTGTTTTTT | CASSQGGLYEWVNTGELFF
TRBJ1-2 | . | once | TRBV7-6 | TGTGCCAGCAGCCCCGGGAACTATGGCTACACCTTC | CASSPGNYGYTF
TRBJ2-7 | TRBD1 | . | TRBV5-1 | TGCGCCAGCAGATCTAGGGGGCCCGGCTACGAGCAGTACTTC | CASRSRGPGYEQYF
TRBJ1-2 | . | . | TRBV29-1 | TGCAGCGTTGAGCAGGGCGACGCCTATGGCTACACCTTC | CSVEQGDAYGYTF
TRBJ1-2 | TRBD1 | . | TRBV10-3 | TGTGCCATCACTGACAGGGGGACTAACTATGGCTACACCTTC | CAITDRGTNYGYTF
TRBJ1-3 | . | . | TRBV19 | TGTGCCAGTAGTATGGGGGGGCCCTCTGGAAACACCATATATTTT | CASSMGGPSGNTIYF
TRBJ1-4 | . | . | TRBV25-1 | TGTGCCAGCGGCGAGGGTAATGAAAAACTGTTTTTT | CASGEGNEKLFF